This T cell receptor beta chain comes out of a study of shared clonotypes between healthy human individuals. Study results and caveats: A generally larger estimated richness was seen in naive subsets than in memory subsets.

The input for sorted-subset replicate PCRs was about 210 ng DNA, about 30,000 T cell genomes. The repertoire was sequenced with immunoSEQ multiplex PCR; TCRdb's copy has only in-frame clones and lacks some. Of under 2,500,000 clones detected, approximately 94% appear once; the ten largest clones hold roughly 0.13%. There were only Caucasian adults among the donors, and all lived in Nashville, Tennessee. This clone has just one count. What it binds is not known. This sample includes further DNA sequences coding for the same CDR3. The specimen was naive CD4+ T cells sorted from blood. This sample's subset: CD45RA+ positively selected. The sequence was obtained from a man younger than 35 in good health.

The CDR3 sequence: CAISDLAGEIEQYF. DNA of the CDR3: TGTGCCATCAGTGATCTAGCGGGAGAGATCGAGCAGTACTTC. The rearrangement uses TRBV10-3 and TRBJ2-7; 10 positions match TRBD2. CDR1 and CDR2 from the germline V gene are ENHRY and SYGVKD. V was pared by 3 bases and J by 6 bases, with 5 bases of the junction left unmatched. The CDR3 sequence is 14 residues long.